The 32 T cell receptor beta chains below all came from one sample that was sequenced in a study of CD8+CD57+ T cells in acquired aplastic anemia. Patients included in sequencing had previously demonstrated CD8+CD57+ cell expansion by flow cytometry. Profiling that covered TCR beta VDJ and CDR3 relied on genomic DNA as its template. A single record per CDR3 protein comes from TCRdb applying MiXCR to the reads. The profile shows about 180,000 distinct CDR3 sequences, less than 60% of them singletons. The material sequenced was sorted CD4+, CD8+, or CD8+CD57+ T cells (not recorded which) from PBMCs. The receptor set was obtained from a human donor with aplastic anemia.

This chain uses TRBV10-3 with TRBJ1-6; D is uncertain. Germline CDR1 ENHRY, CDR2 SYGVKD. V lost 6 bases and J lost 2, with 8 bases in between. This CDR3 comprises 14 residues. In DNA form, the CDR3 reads TGTGCCATCAGCCCCCACCCCTATAATTCACCCCTCCACTTT. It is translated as CAISPHPYNSPLHF.

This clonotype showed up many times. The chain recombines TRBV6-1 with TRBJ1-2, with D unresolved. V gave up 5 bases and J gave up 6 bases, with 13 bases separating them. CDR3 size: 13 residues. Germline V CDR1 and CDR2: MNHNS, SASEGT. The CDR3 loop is CASSPWRGDGYTF. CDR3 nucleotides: TGTGCCAGCAGTCCCTGGAGAGGAGATGGCTACACCTTC.

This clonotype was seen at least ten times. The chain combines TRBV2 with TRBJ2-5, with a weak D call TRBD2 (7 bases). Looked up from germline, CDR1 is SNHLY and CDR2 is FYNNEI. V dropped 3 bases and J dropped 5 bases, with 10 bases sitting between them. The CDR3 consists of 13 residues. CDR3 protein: CASSDGGRETQYF. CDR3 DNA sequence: TGTGCCAGCAGTGACGGGGGGCGGGAGACCCAGTACTTC.

The DNA of the CDR3 is TGTGCCACCAGTGACCCCGGGACTAGCGGGAGCGATGAGCAGTTCTTC. Translated: CATSDPGTSGSDEQFF. The V gene is TRBV24-1, the J gene TRBJ2-1, with TRBD2 matching over 14 bases. V lost 4 bases, J lost 8 bases, and 6 bases stayed unmatched. CDR3 length equals 16 residues. Per the germline V gene, CDR1 is KGHDR and CDR2 is SFDVKD.

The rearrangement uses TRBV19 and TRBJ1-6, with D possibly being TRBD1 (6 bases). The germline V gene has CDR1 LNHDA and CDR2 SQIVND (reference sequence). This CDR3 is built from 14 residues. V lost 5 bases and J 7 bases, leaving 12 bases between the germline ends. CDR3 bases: TGTGCCAGTAGTCTTGGACAGAGGAATTCACCCCTCCACTTT. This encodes CASSLGQRNSPLHF.

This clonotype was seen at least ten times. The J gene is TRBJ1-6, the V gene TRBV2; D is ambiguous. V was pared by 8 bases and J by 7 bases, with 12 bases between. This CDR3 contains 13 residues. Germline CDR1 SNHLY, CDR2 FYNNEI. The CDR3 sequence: CASVYGANSPLHF. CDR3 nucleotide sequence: TGTGCCAGCGTCTATGGTGCGAATTCACCCCTCCACTTT.

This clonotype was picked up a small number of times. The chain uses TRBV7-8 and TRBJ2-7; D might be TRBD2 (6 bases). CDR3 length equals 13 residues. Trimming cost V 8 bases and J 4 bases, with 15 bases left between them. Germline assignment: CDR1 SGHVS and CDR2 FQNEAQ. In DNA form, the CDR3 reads TGTGCCAGCGGCGGGACTCCAAAATACGAGCAGTACTTC. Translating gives CASGGTPKYEQYF.

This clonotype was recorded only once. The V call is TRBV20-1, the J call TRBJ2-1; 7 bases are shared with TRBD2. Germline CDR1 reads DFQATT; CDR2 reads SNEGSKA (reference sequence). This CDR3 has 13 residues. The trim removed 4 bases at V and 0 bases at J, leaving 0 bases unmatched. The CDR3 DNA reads TGCAGTGCTACTAGCGGCTCCTACAATGAGCAGTTCTTC. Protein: CSATSGSYNEQFF.

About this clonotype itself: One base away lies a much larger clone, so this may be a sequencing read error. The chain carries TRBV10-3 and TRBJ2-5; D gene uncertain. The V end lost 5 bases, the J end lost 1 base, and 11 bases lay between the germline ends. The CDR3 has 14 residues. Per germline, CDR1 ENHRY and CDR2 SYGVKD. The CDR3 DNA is TGTGCCATCAGTTACTCCCCCTCCCAAGAGACCCAGTACTTC. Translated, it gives CAISYSPSQETQYF.

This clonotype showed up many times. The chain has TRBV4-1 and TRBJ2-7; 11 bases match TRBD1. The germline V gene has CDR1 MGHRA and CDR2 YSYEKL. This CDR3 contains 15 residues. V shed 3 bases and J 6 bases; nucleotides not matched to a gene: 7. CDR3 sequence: CASSQYGTGGREQYF. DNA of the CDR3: TGCGCCAGCAGCCAGTATGGGACAGGGGGACGCGAGCAGTACTTC.

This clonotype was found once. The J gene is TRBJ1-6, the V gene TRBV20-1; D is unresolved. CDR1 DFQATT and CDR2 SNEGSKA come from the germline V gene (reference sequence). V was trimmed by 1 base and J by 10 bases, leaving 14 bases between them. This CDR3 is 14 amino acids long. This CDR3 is CSARGSSVGSPLHF. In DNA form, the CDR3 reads TGCAGTGCTAGAGGGTCCTCGGTGGGATCACCCCTCCACTTT.

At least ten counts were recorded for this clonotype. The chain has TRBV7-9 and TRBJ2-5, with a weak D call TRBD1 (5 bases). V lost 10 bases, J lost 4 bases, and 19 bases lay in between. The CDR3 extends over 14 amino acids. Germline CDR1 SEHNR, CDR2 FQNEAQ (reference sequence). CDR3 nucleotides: TGTGCCATCTTTATAGGGGCAGGCGGAGAGACCCAGTACTTC. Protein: CAIFIGAGGETQYF.

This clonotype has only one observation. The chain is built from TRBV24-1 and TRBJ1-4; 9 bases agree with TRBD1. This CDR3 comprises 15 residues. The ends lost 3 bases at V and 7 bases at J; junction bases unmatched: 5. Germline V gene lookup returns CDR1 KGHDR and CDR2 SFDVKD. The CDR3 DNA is TGTGCCACCAGTGATCCGGGACAGGGATTTGAAAAACTGTTTTTT. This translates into CATSDPGQGFEKLFF.

CDR3 DNA: TGTGCCACCAGCTCAGGGGCCTCTGAAGCTTTCTTT. It encodes CATSSGASEAFF. The chain has TRBV15 and TRBJ1-1; D is perhaps TRBD1 (6 bases). Germline assignment: CDR1 LNHNV and CDR2 YYDKDF (reference sequence). The V and J ends lost 5 bases and 6 bases respectively, with 10 bases between them. The CDR3 has 12 residues. The variable domain in full, with the rest retrieved from reference TRBV15 and TRBJ1-1, is DAMVIQNPRYQVTQFGKPVTLSCSQTLNHNVMYWYQQKSSQAPKLLFHYYDKDFNNEADTPDNFQSRRPNTSFCFLDIRSPGLGDTAMYLCATSSGASEAFFGQGTRLTVV.

CDR3 bases: TGTGCCACCAGCAGAGGAACAGGAGGGAACACTGAAGCTTTCTTT. Amino acid sequence: CATSRGTGGNTEAFF. The J gene is TRBJ1-1, the V gene TRBV15; weak D call: TRBD1 (5 bases). Per the germline V gene, CDR1 is LNHNV and CDR2 is YYDKDF (reference sequence). CDR3 length: 15 residues. V was trimmed by 1 base and J by 1 base, leaving 10 bases between them.

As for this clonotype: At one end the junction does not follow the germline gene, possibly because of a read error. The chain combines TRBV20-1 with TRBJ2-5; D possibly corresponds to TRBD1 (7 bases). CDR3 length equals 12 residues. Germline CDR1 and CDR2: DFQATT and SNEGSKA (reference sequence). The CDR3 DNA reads TGCAGTGCCAAGCTTGGAGGGGGCATAGCGGATTTC. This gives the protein CSAKLGGGIADF.

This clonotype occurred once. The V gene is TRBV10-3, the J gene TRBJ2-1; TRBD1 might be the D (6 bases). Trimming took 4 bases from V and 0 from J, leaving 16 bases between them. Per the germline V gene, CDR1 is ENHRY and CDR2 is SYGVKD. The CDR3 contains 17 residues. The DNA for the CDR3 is TGTGCCATCAGTGCGGGGTTAACAGGGAGCTCCTACAATGAGCAGTTCTTC. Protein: CAISAGLTGSSYNEQFF.

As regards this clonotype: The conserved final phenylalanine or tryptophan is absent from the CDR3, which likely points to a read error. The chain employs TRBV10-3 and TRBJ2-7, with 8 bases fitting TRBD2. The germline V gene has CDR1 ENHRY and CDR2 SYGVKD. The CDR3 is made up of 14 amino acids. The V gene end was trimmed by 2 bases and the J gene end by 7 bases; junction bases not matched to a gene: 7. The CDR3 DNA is TGTGCCATCAGTGAGCGGGAGGGCCCTAGGGAGCAGTACTCC. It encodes CAISEREGPREQYS.

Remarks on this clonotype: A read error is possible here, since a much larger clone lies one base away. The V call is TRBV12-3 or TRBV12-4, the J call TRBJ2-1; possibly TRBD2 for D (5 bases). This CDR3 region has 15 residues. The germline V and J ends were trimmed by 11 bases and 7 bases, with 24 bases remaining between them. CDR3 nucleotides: TGTGCCGGCAATCCCTCTGGGCTAGCTCAAAATGAGCAGTTCTTC. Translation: CAGNPSGLAQNEQFF.

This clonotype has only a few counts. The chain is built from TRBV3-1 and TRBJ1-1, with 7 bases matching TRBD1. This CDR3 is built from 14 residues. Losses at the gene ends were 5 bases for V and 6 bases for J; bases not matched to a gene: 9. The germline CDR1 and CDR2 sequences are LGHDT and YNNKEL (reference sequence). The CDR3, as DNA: TGTGCCAGCAGCTTAACAGGGGCTTCTTCTGAAGCTTTCTTT. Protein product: CASSLTGASSEAFF. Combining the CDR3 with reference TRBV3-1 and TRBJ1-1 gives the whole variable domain DTAVSQTPKYLVTQMGNDKSIKCEQNLGHDTMYWYKQDSKKFLKIMFSYNNKELIINETVPNRFSPKSPDKAHLNLHINSLELGDSAVYFCASSLTGASSEAFFGQGTRLTVV.

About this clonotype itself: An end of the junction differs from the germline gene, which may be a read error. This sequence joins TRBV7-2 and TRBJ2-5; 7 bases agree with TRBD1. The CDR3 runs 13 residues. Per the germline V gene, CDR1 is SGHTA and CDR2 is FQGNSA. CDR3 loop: CASSLDRTETQYF. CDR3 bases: TGTGCTAGCAGCCTGGACAGGACCGAGACCCAGTACTTC.

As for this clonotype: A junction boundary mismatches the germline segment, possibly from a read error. The CDR3 region is CASSLSTPYKQYF. The CDR3 DNA follows: TGTGCCAGCAGCTTATCTACTCCCTACAAGCAGTACTTC. V gene TRBV11-2 combines with J gene TRBJ2-7; no clear D. This CDR3 region has 13 residues. Per germline, CDR1 SGHAT and CDR2 FQNNGV.

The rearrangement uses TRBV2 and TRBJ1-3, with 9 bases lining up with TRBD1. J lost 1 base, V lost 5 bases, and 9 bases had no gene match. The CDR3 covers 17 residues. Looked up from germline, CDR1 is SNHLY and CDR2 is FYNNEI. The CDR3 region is CASSLGTGLFSGNTIYF. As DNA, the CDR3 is TGTGCCAGCAGTCTCGGGACAGGGTTATTTTCTGGAAACACCATATATTTT.

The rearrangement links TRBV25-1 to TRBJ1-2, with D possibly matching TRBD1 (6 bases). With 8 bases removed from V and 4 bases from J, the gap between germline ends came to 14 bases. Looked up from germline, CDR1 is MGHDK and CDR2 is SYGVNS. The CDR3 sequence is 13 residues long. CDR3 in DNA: TGTGCCAGCTGGGGGGGGCGAGGCTATGGCTACACCTTC. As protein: CASWGGRGYGYTF.

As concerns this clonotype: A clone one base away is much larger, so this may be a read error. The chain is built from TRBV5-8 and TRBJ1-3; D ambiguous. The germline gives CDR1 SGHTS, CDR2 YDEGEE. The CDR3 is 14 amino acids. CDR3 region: CASSLRTVGSTIYF. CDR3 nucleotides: TGTGCCAGCAGCTTGAGAACGGTTGGAAGCACCATATATTTT.

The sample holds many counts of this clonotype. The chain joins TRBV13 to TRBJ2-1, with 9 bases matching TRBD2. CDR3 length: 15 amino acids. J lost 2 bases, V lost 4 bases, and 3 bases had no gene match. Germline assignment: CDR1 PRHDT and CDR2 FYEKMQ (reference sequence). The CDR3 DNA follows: TGTGCCAGCAGCTCTAGCGGGATCCCCTACAATGAGCAGTTCTTC. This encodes CASSSSGIPYNEQFF.

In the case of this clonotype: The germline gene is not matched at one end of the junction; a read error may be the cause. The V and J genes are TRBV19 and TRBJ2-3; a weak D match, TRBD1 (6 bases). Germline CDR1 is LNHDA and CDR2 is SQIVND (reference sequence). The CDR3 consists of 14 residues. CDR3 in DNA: TGTGCCAGTAGGGACAGCCAACTTACAGATACGCAGCATTTC. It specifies CASRDSQLTDTQHF.

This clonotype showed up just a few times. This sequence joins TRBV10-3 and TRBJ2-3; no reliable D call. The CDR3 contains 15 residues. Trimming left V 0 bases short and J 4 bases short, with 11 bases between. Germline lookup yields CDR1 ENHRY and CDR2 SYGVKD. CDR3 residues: CAISESISISDTQYF. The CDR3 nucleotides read TGTGCCATCAGTGAGTCGATTAGCATCTCAGATACGCAGTATTTT.

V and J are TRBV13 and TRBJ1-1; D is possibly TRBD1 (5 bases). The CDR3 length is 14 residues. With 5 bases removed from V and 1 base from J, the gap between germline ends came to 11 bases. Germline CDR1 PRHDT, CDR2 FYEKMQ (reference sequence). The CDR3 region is CASSTGPRNTEAFF. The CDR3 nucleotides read TGTGCCAGCAGCACGGGACCGCGGAACACTGAAGCTTTCTTT.

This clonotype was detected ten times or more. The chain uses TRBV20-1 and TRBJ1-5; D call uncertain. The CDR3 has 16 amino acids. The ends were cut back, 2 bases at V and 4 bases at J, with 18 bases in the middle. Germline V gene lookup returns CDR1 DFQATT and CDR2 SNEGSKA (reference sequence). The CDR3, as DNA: TGCAGTGCTAGAAGTTTGGAGACTGCCTTTAATCAGCCCCAGCATTTT. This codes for CSARSLETAFNQPQHF.

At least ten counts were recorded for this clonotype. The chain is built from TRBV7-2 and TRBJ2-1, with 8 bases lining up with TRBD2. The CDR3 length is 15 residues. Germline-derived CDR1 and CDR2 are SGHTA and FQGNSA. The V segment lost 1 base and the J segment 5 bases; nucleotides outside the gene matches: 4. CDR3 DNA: TGTGCCAGCAGCTTAGGGAGCGGGGGAAACAATGAGCAGTTCTTC. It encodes CASSLGSGGNNEQFF.

The CDR3 region is CSGRGLSCRNYEQYF. In DNA, the CDR3 is TGCAGCGGCAGGGGTCTTAGCTGCCGAAACTACGAGCAGTACTTC. V gene TRBV29-1 combines with J gene TRBJ2-7; D perhaps matches TRBD1 (6 bases). Germline CDR1 reads SQVTM; CDR2 reads ANQGSEA. The length of the CDR3 is 15 residues. Trimming removed 7 bases at V and 3 bases at J, with 22 bases between.